Listed here are 15 T cell receptor beta chains from one sample, sequenced in a study of shared clonotypes between healthy human individuals. The data were produced by immunoSEQ multiplex PCR, yet TCRdb's version contains in-frame clones alone and is incomplete. The sample has over 400,000 clones; approximately 94% are singletons. The sample taken for sequencing was naive CD4+ T cells sorted from blood. Indicated subset: CD45RA+ positively selected. The receptor source for this set is a woman aged 30 to 39 in good health.

The V call is TRBV7-2, the J call TRBJ1-4, with a tentative D call TRBD1 (5 bases). V lost 5 bases to trimming and J lost 7 bases, with 14 bases between them. Germline CDR1 is SGHTA and CDR2 is FQGNSA. This CDR3 is 14 amino acids long. In DNA form, the CDR3 reads TGTGCCAGCAGCCCCGGGACGGTGTCTGAAAAACTGTTTTTT. This gives the protein CASSPGTVSEKLFF.

The rearrangement uses TRBV19 and TRBJ1-5, with D possibly TRBD1 on 6 matching bases. This CDR3 is built from 15 residues. Trimming stripped 7 bases from V and 3 bases from J, with 16 bases between. The germline gives CDR1 LNHDA, CDR2 SQIVND (reference sequence). Here the CDR3 reads CASTNWGGFNQPQHF. Here the CDR3 DNA reads TGTGCCAGTACTAATTGGGGGGGCTTCAATCAGCCCCAGCATTTT.

The chain combines TRBV15 with TRBJ2-5; D perhaps matches TRBD2 (5 bases). CDR1 is LNHNV and CDR2 is YYDKDF in the germline V gene (reference sequence). V was shortened by 0 bases and J by 5 bases, with 7 bases between the two germline ends. The CDR3 has 13 amino acids. CDR3 in amino acids: CATSRDLAETQYF. CDR3 nucleotide sequence: TGTGCCACCAGCAGAGATTTAGCGGAGACCCAGTACTTC.

The chain employs TRBV7-9 and TRBJ2-1, with D perhaps TRBD2 (6 bases). Trimming removed 1 base at V and 0 bases at J, with 10 bases between. Germline CDR1 is SEHNR and CDR2 is FQNEAQ (reference sequence). This CDR3 is 16 amino acids long. CDR3 bases: TGTGCCAGCAGCTTAGTGGCTAGCGCCTCCTACAATGAGCAGTTCTTC. Translated: CASSLVASASYNEQFF.

The gene calls are TRBV7-8 and TRBJ2-2; D uncertain. The CDR3 contains 17 residues. The germline gives CDR1 SGHVS, CDR2 FQNEAQ. V shed 0 bases and J shed 0 bases, with 11 bases lying between them. CDR3 loop: CASSLALIRPNTGELFF. CDR3 sequence (DNA): TGTGCCAGCAGCTTAGCACTTATCCGTCCGAACACCGGGGAGCTGTTTTTT. Full variable domain (rest looked up from reference TRBV7-8 and TRBJ2-2): GAGVSQSPRYKVAKRGQDVALRCDPISGHVSLFWYQQALGQGPEFLTYFQNEAQLDKSGLPSDRFFAERPEGSVSTLKIQRTQQEDSAVYLCASSLALIRPNTGELFFGEGSRLTVL.

This chain joins TRBV18 and TRBJ2-3; TRBD2 matches at 7 bases. The germline V gene encodes CDR1 KGHSH and CDR2 LQKENI. Trimming took 6 bases from V and 6 from J; bases not matched to a gene: 6. This CDR3 spans 13 amino acids. Written as DNA, the CDR3 is TGTGCCAGCTCGCCGCACGGGGGGGATACGCAGTATTTT. Residues: CASSPHGGDTQYF.

The chain carries TRBV5-1 and TRBJ2-7; 9 bases map to TRBD1. The V gene's germline CDR1 is SGHRS and CDR2 YFSETQ. This CDR3 is 14 amino acids long. V lost 2 bases and J lost 3; bases outside the gene matches: 3. Here the CDR3 reads CASSLGTGFYEQYF. The CDR3 DNA reads TGCGCCAGCAGCTTAGGGACAGGGTTCTACGAGCAGTACTTC.

The rearrangement links TRBV2 to TRBJ2-3; 9 bases agree with TRBD1. V trimming: 7 bases; J trimming: 0 bases; junction bases outside the gene matches: 5. Germline CDR1 reads SNHLY; CDR2 reads FYNNEI. CDR3 length: 15 residues. CDR3 in amino acids: CASTLTGGSTDTQYF. CDR3 bases: TGTGCCAGCACCCTGACAGGGGGAAGCACAGATACGCAGTATTTT. Full variable domain (rest looked up from reference TRBV2 and TRBJ2-3): EPEVTQTPSHQVTQMGQEVILRCVPISNHLYFYWYRQILGQKVEFLVSFYNNEISEKSEIFDDQFSVERPDGSNFTLKIRSTKLEDSAMYFCASTLTGGSTDTQYFGPGTRLTVL.

This chain joins TRBV5-5 and TRBJ1-4, with D perhaps TRBD1 (6 bases). The CDR3 has 17 amino acids. Trimming removed 5 bases from V and 0 bases from J, with 17 bases in between. Germline CDR1 is SGHKS and CDR2 is YYEKEE (reference sequence). The CDR3 DNA reads as TGTGCCAGCAGGTGGACCGGGACACCCGCAACTAATGAAAAACTGTTTTTT. This encodes CASRWTGTPATNEKLFF.

The CDR3 DNA reads as TGTGCCAGCAGTTTAACTCGGAGGGCCAATCAGCCCCAGCATTTT. It is translated as CASSLTRRANQPQHF. The chain combines TRBV27 with TRBJ1-5; no definite D call. V gave up 2 bases and J gave up 3 bases, with 11 bases separating them. The CDR3 runs to 15 residues. Germline-derived CDR1 and CDR2 are MNHEY and SMNVEV (reference sequence).

The rearrangement links TRBV7-9 to TRBJ2-7; weak D call: TRBD2 (6 bases). The CDR3 runs to 13 residues. Germline-derived CDR1 and CDR2 are SEHNR and FQNEAQ (reference sequence). With 5 bases removed from V and 12 bases from J, the gap between germline ends came to 20 bases. CDR3 DNA: TGTGCCAGCAGCCTCTCCGGAGGGCGCGGTGGGTACTTC. Its protein product is CASSLSGGRGGYF. The full variable domain, completed using reference TRBV7-9 and TRBJ2-7, is DTGVSQNPRHKITKRGQNVTFRCDPISEHNRLYWYRQTLGQGPEFLTYFQNEAQLEKSRLLSDRFSAERPKGSFSTLEIQRTEQGDSAMYLCASSLSGGRGGYFGPGTRLTVT.

The V call is TRBV7-9, the J call TRBJ1-2; 9 bases are a match to TRBD1. The germline gives CDR1 SEHNR, CDR2 FQNEAQ (reference sequence). The trim removed 3 bases at V and 3 bases at J, leaving 5 bases unmatched. There are 15 residues in the CDR3. The CDR3 nucleotides read TGTGCCAGCAGCTTTCGACAGGGGGTAGACTATGGCTACACCTTC. This encodes CASSFRQGVDYGYTF.

CDR3 loop: CASSFSVGDEQFF. In DNA form, the CDR3 reads TGTGCCAGCAGCTTTAGTGTCGGAGATGAGCAGTTCTTC. This chain joins TRBV7-9 and TRBJ2-1, with D uncertain. Germline V gives CDR1 SEHNR, CDR2 FQNEAQ (reference sequence). This CDR3 is 13 amino acids long. V lost 3 bases to trimming and J lost 8 bases, with 11 bases between them.

This clone was seen a handful of times. The V gene is TRBV16, the J gene TRBJ1-3; D gene uncertain. Germline CDR1 is KGHSY and CDR2 is FQNENV. The length of the CDR3 is 11 residues. V dropped 3 bases and J dropped 4 bases, with 1 base sitting between them. The CDR3 reads CASSQGNTIYF. The CDR3 DNA follows: TGTGCCAGCAGCCAGGGAAACACCATATATTTT.

This chain links TRBV28 with TRBJ2-5, with 12 nucleotides matching TRBD1. Matching the DNA end better, TRBJ2-7 makes the J call doubtful. Per the germline V gene, CDR1 is MDHEN and CDR2 is SYDVKM. The CDR3 covers 14 residues. The CDR3 region has the DNA TGTGCCAGCACCCTGGGACAGGGGGCTTACGAGCAGTACTTC. It translates to CASTLGQGAYEQYF.